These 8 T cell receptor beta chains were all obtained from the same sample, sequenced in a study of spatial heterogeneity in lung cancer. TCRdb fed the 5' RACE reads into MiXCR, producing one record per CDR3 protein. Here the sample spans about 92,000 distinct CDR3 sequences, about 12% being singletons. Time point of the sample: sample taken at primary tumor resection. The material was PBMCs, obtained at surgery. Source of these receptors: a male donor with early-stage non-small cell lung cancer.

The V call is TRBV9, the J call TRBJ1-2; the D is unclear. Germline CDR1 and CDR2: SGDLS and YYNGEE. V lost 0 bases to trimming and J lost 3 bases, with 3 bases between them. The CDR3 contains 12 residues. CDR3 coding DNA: TGTGCCAGCAGCGTAGGAGACTATGGCTACACCTTC. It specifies CASSVGDYGYTF.

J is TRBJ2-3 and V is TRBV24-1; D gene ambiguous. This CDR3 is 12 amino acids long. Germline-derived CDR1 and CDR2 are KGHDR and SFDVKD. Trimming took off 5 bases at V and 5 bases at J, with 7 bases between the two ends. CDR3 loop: CATSVDVDTQYF. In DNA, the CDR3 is TGTGCCACCAGTGTCGATGTAGATACGCAGTATTTT.

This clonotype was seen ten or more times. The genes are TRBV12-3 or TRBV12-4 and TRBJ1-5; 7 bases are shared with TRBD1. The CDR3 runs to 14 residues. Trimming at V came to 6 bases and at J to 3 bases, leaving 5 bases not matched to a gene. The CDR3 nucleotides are TGTGCCAGCAGCCCGACAGGGATCAATCAGCCCCAGCATTTT. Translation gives CASSPTGINQPQHF.

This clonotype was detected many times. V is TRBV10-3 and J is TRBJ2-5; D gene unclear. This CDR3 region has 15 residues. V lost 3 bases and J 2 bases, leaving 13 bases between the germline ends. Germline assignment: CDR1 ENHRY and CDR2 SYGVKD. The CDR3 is CAISDGAGSQETQYF. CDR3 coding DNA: TGTGCCATCAGTGATGGCGCCGGATCTCAAGAGACCCAGTACTTC.

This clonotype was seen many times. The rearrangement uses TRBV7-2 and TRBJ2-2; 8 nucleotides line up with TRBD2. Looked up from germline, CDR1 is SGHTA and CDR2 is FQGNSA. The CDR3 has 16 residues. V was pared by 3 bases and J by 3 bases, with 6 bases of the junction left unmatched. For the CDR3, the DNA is TGTGCCAGCAGCTTTCGGCTGCGGGGGGACACCGGGGAGCTGTTTTTT. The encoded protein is CASSFRLRGDTGELFF.

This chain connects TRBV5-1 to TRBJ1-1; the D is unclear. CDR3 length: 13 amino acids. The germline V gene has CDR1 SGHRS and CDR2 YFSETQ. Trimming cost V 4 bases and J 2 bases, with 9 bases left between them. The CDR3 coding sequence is TGCGCCAGCAGCGTTAACCCCAACACTGAAGCTTTCTTT. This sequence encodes CASSVNPNTEAFF.

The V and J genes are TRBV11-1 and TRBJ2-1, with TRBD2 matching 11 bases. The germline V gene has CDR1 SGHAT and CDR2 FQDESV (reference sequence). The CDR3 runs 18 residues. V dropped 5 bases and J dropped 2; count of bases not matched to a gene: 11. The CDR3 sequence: CASSAGLAEGPTYNEQFF. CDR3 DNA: TGTGCCAGCAGCGCGGGACTAGCGGAGGGGCCTACCTACAATGAGCAGTTCTTC.

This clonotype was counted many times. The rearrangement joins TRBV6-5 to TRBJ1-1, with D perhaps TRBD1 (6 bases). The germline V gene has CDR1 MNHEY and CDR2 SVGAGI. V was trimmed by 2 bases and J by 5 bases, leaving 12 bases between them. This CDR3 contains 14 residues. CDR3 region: CASSYVEGGTEAFF. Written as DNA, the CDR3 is TGTGCCAGCAGTTACGTGGAGGGGGGAACTGAAGCTTTCTTT.